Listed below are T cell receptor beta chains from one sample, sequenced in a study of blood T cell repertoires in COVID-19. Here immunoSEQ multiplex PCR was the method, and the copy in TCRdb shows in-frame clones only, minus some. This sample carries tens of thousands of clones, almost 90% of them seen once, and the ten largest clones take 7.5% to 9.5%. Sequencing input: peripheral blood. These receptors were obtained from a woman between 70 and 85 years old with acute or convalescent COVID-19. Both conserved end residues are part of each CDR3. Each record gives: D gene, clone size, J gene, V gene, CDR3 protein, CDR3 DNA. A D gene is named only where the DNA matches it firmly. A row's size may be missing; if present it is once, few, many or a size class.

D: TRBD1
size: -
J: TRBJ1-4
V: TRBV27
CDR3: CASSPDPGQAFATNEKLFF
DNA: TGTGCCAGCAGTCCAGATCCGGGACAGGCATTTGCAACTAATGAAAAACTGTTTTTT

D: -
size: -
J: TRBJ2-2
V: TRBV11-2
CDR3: CASSLDPGFNGELFF
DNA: TGTGCCAGCAGCTTAGACCCAGGGTTCAACGGGGAGCTGTTTTTT

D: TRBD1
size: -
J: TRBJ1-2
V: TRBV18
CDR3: CASSRQGPLYGYTF
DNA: TGTGCCAGCTCGCGACAGGGCCCCCTCTATGGCTACACCTTC

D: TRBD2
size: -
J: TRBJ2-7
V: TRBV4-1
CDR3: CASSPGRAQSYEQYF
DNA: TGCGCCAGCAGCCCAGGGAGGGCCCAGTCCTACGAGCAGTACTTC

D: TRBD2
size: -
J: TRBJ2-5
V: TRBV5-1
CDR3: CASSLAFSGSGETQYF
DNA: TGCGCCAGCAGCTTGGCCTTTAGCGGGAGCGGAGAGACCCAGTACTTC

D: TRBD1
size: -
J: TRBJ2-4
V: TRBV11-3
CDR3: CASSIMTGDIQYF
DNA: TGTGCCAGCAGCATCATGACAGGGGACATTCAGTACTTC

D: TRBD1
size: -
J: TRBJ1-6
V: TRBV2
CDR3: CASSTEQGVNSPLHF
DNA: TGTGCCAGCAGCACAGAACAGGGGGTTAATTCACCCCTCCACTTT

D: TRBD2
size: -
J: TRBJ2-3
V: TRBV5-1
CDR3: CASSLARASGGDVTDTQYF
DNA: TGCGCCAGCAGCTTGGCCCGCGCTAGCGGGGGGGATGTCACAGATACGCAGTATTTT

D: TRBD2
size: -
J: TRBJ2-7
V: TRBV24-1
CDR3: CATSAWDGGDEQYF
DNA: TGTGCCACCAGTGCTTGGGACGGGGGGGACGAGCAGTACTTC

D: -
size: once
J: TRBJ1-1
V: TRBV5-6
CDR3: CASSLPTDRTIMNTEAFF
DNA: TGTGCCAGCAGCTTGCCCACCGACAGGACAATTATGAACACTGAAGCTTTCTTT

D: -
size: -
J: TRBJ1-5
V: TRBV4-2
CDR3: CASSQDAGGNQPQHF
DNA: TGTGCCAGCAGCCAAGATGCGGGGGGAAATCAGCCCCAGCATTTT

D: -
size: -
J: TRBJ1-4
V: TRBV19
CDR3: CASSILGATNEKLFF
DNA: TGTGCCAGTAGTATATTGGGAGCAACTAATGAAAAACTGTTTTTT

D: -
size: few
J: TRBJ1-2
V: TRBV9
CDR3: CASSQPGDYGYTF
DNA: TGTGCCAGCAGCCAACCAGGGGACTATGGCTACACCTTC

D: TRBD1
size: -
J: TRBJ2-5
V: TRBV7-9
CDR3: CASIPDRNQETQYF
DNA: TGTGCCAGCATCCCGGACAGGAACCAAGAGACCCAGTACTTC

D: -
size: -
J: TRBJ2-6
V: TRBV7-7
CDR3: CASSADRSGANVLTF
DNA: TGTGCTAGCAGCGCAGACAGATCTGGGGCCAACGTCCTGACTTTC

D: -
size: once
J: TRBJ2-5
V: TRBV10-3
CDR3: CAISRRTEGQETQYF
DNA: TGTGCCATCAGTCGGCGGACAGAAGGACAAGAGACCCAGTACTTC

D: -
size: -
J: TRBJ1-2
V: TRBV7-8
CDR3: CASTRERAGLNYGYTF
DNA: TGTGCCAGCACCCGAGAGAGAGCGGGTTTGAACTATGGCTACACCTTC

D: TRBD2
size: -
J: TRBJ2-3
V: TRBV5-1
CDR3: CASSRTSGRDTQYF
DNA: TGCGCCAGCAGCCGGACTAGCGGGAGAGATACGCAGTATTTT

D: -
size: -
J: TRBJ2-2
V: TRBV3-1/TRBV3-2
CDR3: CASSQERLANTGELFF
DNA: TGTGCCAGCAGCCAAGAGAGACTGGCGAACACCGGGGAGCTGTTTTTT

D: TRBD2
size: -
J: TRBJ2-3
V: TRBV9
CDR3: CASSGTGTRGMYF
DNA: TGTGCCAGCAGCGGAACCGGGACTAGGGGAATGTATTTT

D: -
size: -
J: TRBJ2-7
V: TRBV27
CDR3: CASSSTGRSYEQYF
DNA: TGTGCCAGCAGCTCGACAGGAAGATCCTACGAGCAGTACTTC

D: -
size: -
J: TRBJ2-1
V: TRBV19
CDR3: CASRMRGGGHNEQFF
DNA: TGTGCCAGTAGGATGCGGGGAGGTGGGCACAATGAGCAGTTCTTC

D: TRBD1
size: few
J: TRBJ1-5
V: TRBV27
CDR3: CASSPTGINQPQHF
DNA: TGTGCCAGCAGTCCGACAGGGATCAATCAGCCCCAGCATTTT

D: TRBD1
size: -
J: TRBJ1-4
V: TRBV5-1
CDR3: CASSLGTGTNEKLFF
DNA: TGCGCCAGCAGCTTGGGGACAGGGACTAATGAAAAACTGTTTTTT

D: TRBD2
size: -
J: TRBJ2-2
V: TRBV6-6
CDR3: CASSPMGTSGTGELFF
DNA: TGTGCCAGCAGCCCAATGGGGACTAGCGGCACCGGGGAGCTGTTTTTT

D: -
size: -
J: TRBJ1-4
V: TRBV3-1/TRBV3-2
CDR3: CASSEKSLGRTNEKLFF
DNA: TGTGCCAGCAGCGAAAAGTCTTTAGGGAGGACTAATGAAAAACTGTTTTTT

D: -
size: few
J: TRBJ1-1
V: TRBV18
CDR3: CASSLSGNTEAFF
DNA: TGTGCCAGCTCACTTTCGGGTAACACTGAAGCTTTCTTT

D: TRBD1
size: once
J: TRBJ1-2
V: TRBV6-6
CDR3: CASSYPGQGYGYTF
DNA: TGTGCCAGCAGTTACCCGGGACAGGGTTATGGCTACACCTTC

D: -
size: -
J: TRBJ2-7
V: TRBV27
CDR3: CASSSTLGRGSYEQYF
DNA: TGTGCCAGCAGTTCCACCTTGGGCAGGGGATCCTACGAGCAGTACTTC

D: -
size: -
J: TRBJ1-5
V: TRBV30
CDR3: CAWSQGYNQPQHF
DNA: TGTGCCTGGAGCCAGGGCTACAATCAGCCCCAGCATTTT

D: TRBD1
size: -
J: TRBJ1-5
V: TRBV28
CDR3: CASSLSTGGNQPQHF
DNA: TGTGCCAGCAGCCTCTCCACAGGGGGCAATCAGCCCCAGCATTTT

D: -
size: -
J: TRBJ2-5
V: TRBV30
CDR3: CAWSTGQETQYF
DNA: TGTGCCTGGAGTACAGGACAAGAGACCCAGTACTTC

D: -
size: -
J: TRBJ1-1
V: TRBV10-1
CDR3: CASSESGLGNTEAFF
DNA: TGCGCCAGCAGTGAGTCGGGGCTGGGGAACACTGAAGCTTTCTTT

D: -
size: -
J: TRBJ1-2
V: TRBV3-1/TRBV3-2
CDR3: CASSERNYGYTF
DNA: TGTGCCAGCAGCGAGAGGAACTATGGCTACACCTTC

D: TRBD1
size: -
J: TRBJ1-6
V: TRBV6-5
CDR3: CASSPPGQGNSPLHF
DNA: TGTGCCAGCAGTCCACCGGGACAGGGTAATTCACCCCTCCACTTT

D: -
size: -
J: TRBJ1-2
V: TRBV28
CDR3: CASSAGSRDTF
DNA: TGTGCCAGCAGTGCTGGGTCGAGGGACACCTTC

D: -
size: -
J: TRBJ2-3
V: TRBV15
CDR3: CATGGRDTDTQYF
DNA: TGTGCCACCGGGGGCAGGGACACAGATACGCAGTATTTT

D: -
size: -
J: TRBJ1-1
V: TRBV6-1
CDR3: CASSEERRIPEAFF
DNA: TGTGCCAGCAGTGAGGAGAGGAGAATCCCCGAAGCTTTCTTT

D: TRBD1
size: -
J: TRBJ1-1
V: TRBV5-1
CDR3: CASRKGTGGAWTEAFF
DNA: TGCGCCAGCAGAAAAGGGACAGGGGGCGCCTGGACTGAAGCTTTCTTT

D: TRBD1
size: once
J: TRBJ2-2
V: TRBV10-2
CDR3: CASGDRAQIGTGELFF
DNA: TGCGCCAGCGGGGACAGGGCACAAATCGGGACCGGGGAGCTGTTTTTT

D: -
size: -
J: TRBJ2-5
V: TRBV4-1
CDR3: CASSLVGGQETQYF
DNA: TGCGCCAGCAGCTTAGTGGGGGGACAAGAGACCCAGTACTTC

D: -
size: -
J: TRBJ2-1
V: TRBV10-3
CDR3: CAISESLYNEQFF
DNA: TGTGCCATCAGTGAGTCCCTGTACAATGAGCAGTTCTTC